This T cell receptor (beta chain) was captured in a study of blood T cells in healthy people across ages. Alongside a J-beta primer mix, a sample-barcoded 5' primer served in a second PCR lasting about 7 to 11 cycles. Via MiXCR, TCRdb re-called the 5' RACE reads, giving one row per CDR3 protein. In the table there are more than 900,000 distinct CDR3 sequences, roughly 28% of which are singletons. This clonotype was observed a handful of times. The CDR3 is made up of 14 amino acids. V lost 3 bases and J 0 bases, leaving 9 bases between the germline ends. CDR1 and CDR2 from the germline V gene are SGHRS and YFSETQ. The same data also contributed to another study, on T cells of mothers and their children. From that paper: Some 2.8 million TCR beta reads per child versus over 10 million per mother. Slightly, though not significantly, more overlap was seen in related than in unrelated mother-child pairs.

Sequencing was done on a sample of blood. The receptor was isolated from a woman aged 40 to 50 in good health. The rearrangement links TRBV5-1 to TRBJ1-1, with D perhaps TRBD1 (5 bases). Here the CDR3 reads CASSSGAVNTEAFF. For the CDR3, the DNA is TGCGCCAGCAGCTCCGGGGCTGTGAACACTGAAGCTTTCTTT.